The 3 T cell receptor beta chains listed next were all sequenced from one sample in a study of cytomegalovirus exposure and HLA in healthy donors. Use of 60 Vbeta and 13 Jbeta primers characterized the PCR. Sequenced by immunoSEQ multiplex PCR; TCRdb stores in-frame clones only, minus some. This table holds around 64,000 clones, 75% to 90% found once. The sample taken for sequencing was PBMCs. These receptors originate from a woman younger than 45 in good health and CMV-seropositive.

The V gene is TRBV4-1, the J gene TRBJ2-2, with TRBD1 identical over 9 bases. The trim removed 0 bases at V and 4 bases at J, leaving 9 bases unmatched. The CDR3 is made up of 18 amino acids. Germline V CDR1 and CDR2: MGHRA, YSYEKL. CDR3 nucleotide sequence: TGCGCCAGCAGCCAAGAAGTCTGGGACAGGGCGGGCACCGGGGAGCTGTTTTTT. Its protein is CASSQEVWDRAGTGELFF.

The gene calls are TRBV9 and TRBJ1-1; D is perhaps TRBD1 (6 bases). Germline CDR1 and CDR2: SGDLS and YYNGEE. CDR3 length: 16 residues. Trimming took 6 bases from V and 0 from J, leaving 18 bases between them. CDR3 in amino acids: CASTSEGGGMNTEAFF. Written as DNA, the CDR3 is TGTGCCAGCACCTCTGAAGGGGGAGGGATGAACACTGAAGCTTTCTTT.

This chain joins TRBV5-1 and TRBJ2-1; TRBD2 matches at 7 bases. CDR1 SGHRS and CDR2 YFSETQ come from the germline V gene. The CDR3 length is 17 residues. J gave up 4 bases and V 4 bases, and 14 bases lay outside the gene matches. The CDR3 loop is CASSLTLGGSGYNEQFF. CDR3 nucleotides: TGCGCCAGCAGCCTCACGTTAGGCGGGAGTGGGTACAATGAGCAGTTCTTC.